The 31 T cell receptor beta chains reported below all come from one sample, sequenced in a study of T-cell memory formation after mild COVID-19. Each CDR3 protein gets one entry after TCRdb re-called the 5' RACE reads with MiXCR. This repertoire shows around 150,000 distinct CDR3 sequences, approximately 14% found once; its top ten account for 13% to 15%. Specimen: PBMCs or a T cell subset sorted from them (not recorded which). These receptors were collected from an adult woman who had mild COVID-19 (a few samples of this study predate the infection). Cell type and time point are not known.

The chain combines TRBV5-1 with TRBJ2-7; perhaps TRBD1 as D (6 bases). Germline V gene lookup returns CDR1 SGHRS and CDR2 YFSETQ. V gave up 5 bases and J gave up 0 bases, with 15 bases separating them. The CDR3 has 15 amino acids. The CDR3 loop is CASSSYLDSSYEQYF. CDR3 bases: TGCGCCAGCAGTTCCTATCTGGACAGCTCCTACGAGCAGTACTTC.

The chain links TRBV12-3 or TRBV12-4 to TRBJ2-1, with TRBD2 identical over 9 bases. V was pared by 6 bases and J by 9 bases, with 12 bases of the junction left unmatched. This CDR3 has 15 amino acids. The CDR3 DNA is TGTGCCAGCAGCCTTAGCGGGAGTTTAGGGGTTGAGCAGTTCTTC. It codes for CASSLSGSLGVEQFF.

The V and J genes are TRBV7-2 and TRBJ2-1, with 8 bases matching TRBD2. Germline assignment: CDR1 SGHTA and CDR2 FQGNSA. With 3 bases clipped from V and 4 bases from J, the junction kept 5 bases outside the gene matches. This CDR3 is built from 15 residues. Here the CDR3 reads CASSLGLEVYNEQFF. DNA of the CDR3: TGTGCCAGCAGCTTGGGACTAGAAGTTTACAATGAGCAGTTCTTC.

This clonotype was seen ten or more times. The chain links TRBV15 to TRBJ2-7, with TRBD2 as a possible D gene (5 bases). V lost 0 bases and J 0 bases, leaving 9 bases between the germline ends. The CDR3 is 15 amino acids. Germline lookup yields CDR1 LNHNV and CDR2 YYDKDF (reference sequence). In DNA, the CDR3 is TGTGCCACCAGCAGAGATTTGGCGGGCTCCTACGAGCAGTACTTC. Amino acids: CATSRDLAGSYEQYF.

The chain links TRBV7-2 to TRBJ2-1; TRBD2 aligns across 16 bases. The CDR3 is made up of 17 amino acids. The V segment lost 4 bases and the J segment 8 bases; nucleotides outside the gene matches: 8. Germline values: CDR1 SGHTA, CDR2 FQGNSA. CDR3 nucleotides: TGTGCCAGCAGCTCCCCGGGACTAGCGGGGGGGCTCTATGAGCAGTTCTTC. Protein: CASSSPGLAGGLYEQFF.

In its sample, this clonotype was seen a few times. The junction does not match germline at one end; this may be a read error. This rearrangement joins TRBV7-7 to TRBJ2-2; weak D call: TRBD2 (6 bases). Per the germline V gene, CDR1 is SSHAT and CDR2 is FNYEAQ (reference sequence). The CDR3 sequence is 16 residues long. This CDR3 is CASSLERAGMAGELFF. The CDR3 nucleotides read TGTGCTAGCAGCTTAGAGCGGGCAGGGATGGCCGGGGAGCTGTTTTTT.

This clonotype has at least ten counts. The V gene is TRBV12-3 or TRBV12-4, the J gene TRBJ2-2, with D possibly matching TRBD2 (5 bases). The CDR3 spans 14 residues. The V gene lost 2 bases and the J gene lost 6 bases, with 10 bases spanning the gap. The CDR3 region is CASSLWASSGELFF. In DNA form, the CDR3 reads TGTGCCAGCAGTTTATGGGCTAGCTCCGGGGAGCTGTTTTTT.

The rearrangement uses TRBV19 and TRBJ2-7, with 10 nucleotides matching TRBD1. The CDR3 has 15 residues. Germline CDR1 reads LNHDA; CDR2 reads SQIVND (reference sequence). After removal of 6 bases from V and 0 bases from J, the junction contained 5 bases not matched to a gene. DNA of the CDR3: TGTGCCAGTAGCTTCGGACAGGGGGTCTCCTACGAGCAGTACTTC. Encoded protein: CASSFGQGVSYEQYF. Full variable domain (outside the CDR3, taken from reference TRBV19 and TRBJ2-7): DGGITQSPKYLFRKEGQNVTLSCEQNLNHDAMYWYRQDPGQGLRLIYYSQIVNDFQKGDIAEGYSVSREKKESFPLTVTSAQKNPTAFYLCASSFGQGVSYEQYFGPGTRLTVT.

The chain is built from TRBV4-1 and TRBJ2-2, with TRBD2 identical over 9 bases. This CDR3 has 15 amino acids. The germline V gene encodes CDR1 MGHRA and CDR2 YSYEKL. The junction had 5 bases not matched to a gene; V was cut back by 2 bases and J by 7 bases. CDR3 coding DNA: TGCGCCAGCAGCCAACTCCTAGCGGGGAGCGGGGAGCTGTTTTTT. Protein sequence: CASSQLLAGSGELFF.

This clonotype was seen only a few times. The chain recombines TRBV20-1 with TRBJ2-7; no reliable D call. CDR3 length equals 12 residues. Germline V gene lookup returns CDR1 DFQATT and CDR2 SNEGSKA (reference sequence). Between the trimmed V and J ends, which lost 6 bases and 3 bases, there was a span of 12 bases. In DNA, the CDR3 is TGCAGTGCCCAACCGGGCGGCTACGAGCAGTACTTC. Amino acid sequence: CSAQPGGYEQYF.

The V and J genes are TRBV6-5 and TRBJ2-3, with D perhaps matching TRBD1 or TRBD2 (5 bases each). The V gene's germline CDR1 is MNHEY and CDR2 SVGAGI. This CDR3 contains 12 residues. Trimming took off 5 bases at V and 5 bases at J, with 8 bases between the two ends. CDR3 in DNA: TGTGCCAGCAGTAGTGGGGGAGATACGCAGTATTTT. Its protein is CASSSGGDTQYF.

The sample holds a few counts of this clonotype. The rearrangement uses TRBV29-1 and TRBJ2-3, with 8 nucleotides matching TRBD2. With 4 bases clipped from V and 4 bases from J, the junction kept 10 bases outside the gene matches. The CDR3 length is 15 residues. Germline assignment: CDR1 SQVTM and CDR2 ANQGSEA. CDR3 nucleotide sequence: TGCAGCGTTGGTGTGCGGGGGGACCCCCCAGATACGCAGTATTTT. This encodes CSVGVRGDPPDTQYF.

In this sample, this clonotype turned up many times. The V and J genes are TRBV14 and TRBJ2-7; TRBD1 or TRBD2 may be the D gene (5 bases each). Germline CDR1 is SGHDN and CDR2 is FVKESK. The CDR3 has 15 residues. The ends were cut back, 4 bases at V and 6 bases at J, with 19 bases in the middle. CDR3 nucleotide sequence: TGTGCCAGCAGCCGGGCGAGGGGCAAAGTTGGCGAGCAGTACTTC. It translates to CASSRARGKVGEQYF.

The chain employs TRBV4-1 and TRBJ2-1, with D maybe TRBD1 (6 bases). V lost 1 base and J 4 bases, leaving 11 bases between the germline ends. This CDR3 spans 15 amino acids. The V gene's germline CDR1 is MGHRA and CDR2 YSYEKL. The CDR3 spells CASSQGQVYYNEQFF. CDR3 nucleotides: TGCGCCAGCAGCCAAGGACAGGTATATTACAATGAGCAGTTCTTC.

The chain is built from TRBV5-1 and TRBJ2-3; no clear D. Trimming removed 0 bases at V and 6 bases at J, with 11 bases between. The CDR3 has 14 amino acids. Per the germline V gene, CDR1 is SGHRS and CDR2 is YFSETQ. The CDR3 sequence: CASSLEEPWDTQYF. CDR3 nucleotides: TGCGCCAGCAGCTTGGAGGAACCCTGGGATACGCAGTATTTT.

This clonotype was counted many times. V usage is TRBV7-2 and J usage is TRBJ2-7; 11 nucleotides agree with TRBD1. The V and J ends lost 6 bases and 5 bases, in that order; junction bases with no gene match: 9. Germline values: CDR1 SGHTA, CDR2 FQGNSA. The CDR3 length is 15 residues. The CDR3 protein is CASRYPGQGVDEQYF. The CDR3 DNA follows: TGTGCCAGCAGATACCCGGGACAGGGGGTCGACGAGCAGTACTTC. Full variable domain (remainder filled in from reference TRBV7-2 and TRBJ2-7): GAGVSQSPSNKVTEKGKDVELRCDPISGHTALYWYRQSLGQGLEFLIYFQGNSAPDKSGLPSDRFSAERTGGSVSTLTIQRTQQEDSAVYLCASRYPGQGVDEQYFGPGTRLTVT.

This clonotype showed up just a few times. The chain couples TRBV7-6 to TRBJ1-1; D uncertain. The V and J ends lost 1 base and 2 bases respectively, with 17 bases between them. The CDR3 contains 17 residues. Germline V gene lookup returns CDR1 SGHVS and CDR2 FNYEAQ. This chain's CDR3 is CASSLGRGPAANTEAFF. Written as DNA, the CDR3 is TGTGCCAGCAGCTTAGGTCGCGGACCGGCAGCCAACACTGAAGCTTTCTTT. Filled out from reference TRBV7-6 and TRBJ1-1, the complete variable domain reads GAGVSQSPRYKVTKRGQDVALRCDPISGHVSLYWYRQALGQGPEFLTYFNYEAQQDKSGLPNDRFSAERPEGSISTLTIQRTEQRDSAMYRCASSLGRGPAANTEAFFGQGTRLTVV.

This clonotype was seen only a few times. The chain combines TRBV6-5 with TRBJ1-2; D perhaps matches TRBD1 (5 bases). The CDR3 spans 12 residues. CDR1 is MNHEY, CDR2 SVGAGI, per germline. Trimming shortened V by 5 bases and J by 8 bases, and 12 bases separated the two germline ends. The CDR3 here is CASSERGWGYTF. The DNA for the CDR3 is TGTGCCAGCAGTGAGAGGGGTTGGGGCTACACCTTC.

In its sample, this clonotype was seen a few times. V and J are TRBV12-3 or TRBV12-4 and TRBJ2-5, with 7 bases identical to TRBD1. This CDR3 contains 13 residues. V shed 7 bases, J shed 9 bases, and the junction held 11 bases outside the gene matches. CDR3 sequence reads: CASTSRAQGAQYF. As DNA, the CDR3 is TGTGCCAGCACCTCGAGGGCCCAGGGGGCCCAGTACTTC.

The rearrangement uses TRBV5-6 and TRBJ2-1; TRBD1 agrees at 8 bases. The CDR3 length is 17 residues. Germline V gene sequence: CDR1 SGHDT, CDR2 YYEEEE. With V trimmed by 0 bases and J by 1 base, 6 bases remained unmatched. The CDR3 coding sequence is TGTGCCAGCAGCTTGGGGGTTAGACAGGGGTCCTACAATGAGCAGTTCTTC. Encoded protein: CASSLGVRQGSYNEQFF.

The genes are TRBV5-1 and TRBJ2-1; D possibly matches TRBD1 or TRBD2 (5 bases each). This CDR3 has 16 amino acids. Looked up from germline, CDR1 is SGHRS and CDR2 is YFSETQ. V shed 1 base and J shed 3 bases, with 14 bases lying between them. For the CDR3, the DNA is TGCGCCAGCAGCTTGTGGGGGACGGGGAACTACAATGAGCAGTTCTTC. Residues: CASSLWGTGNYNEQFF.

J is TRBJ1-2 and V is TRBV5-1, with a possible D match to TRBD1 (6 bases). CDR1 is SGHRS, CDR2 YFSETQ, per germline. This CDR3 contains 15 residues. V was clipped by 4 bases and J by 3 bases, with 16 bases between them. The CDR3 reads CASSKGQGMDYGYTF. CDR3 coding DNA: TGCGCCAGCAGCAAGGGCCAGGGGATGGACTATGGCTACACCTTC.

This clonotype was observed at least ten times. This CDR3 reads CSVVEGAVETQYF. CDR3 nucleotides: TGCAGCGTTGTCGAGGGGGCCGTGGAGACCCAGTACTTC. The chain joins TRBV29-1 to TRBJ2-5, with 7 bases that match TRBD1. Germline CDR1 and CDR2: SQVTM and ANQGSEA. V dropped 4 bases and J dropped 5; count of bases not matched to a gene: 7. The CDR3 has 13 residues.

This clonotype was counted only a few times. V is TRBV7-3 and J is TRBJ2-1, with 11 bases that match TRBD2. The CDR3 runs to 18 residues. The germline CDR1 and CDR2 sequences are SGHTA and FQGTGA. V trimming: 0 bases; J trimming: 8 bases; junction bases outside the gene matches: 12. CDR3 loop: CASSLTGSRLAGYHEQFF. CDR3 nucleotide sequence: TGTGCCAGCAGCTTAACAGGGAGCCGACTAGCGGGATATCATGAGCAGTTCTTC.

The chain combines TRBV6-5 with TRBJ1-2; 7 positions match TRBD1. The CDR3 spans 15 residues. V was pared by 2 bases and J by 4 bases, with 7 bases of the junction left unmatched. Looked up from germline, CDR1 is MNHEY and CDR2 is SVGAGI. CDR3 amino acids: CASSYRQGRLYGYTF. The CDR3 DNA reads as TGTGCCAGCAGTTACAGACAGGGCCGCCTCTATGGCTACACCTTC.

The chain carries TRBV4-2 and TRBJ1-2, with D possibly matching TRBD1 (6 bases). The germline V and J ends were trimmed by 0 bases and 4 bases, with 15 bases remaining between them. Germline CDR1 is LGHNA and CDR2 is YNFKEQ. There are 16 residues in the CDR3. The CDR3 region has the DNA TGTGCCAGCAGCCAAGATTCAGGACAGCCCGCCTATGGCTACACCTTC. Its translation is CASSQDSGQPAYGYTF.

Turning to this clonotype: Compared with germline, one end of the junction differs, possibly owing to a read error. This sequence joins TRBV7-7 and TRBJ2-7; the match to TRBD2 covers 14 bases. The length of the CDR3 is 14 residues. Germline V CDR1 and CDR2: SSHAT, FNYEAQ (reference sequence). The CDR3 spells CASSTGTSGSEQYF. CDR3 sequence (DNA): TGTGCTAGCAGCACCGGGACTAGCGGGAGCGAGCAGTACTTC. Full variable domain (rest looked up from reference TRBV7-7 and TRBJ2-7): GAGVSQSPRYKVTKRGQDVTLRCDPISSHATLYWYQQALGQGPEFLTYFNYEAQPDKSGLPSDRFSAERPEGSISTLTIQRTEQRDSAMYRCASSTGTSGSEQYFGPGTRLTVT.

DNA for the CDR3: TGTGCCAGCTCAAACGGGAATCAGCCCCAGCATTTT. This sequence encodes CASSNGNQPQHF. The chain links TRBV18 to TRBJ1-5; no clear D. V lost 5 bases and J lost 4, with 6 bases in between. The CDR3 has 12 residues. From germline, CDR1 is KGHSH and CDR2 LQKENI.

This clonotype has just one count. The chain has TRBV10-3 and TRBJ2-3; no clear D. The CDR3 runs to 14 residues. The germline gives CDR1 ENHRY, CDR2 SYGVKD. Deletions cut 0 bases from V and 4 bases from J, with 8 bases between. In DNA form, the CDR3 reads TGTGCCATCAGTGAGTCGGCTGGAGCAGATACGCAGTATTTT. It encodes CAISESAGADTQYF.

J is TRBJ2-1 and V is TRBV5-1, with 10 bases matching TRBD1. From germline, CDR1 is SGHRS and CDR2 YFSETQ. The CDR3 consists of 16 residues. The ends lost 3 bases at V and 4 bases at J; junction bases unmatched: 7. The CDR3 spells CASSSGGTGAYNEQFF. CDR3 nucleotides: TGCGCCAGCAGCTCCGGAGGGACAGGGGCATACAATGAGCAGTTCTTC.

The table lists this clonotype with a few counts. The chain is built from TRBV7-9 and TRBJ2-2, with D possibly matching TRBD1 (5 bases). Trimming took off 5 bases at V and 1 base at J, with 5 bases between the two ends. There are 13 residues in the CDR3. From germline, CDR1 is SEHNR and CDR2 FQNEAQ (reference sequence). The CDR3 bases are TGTGCCAGCAGCGACAGGAACACCGGGGAGCTGTTTTTT. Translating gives CASSDRNTGELFF.